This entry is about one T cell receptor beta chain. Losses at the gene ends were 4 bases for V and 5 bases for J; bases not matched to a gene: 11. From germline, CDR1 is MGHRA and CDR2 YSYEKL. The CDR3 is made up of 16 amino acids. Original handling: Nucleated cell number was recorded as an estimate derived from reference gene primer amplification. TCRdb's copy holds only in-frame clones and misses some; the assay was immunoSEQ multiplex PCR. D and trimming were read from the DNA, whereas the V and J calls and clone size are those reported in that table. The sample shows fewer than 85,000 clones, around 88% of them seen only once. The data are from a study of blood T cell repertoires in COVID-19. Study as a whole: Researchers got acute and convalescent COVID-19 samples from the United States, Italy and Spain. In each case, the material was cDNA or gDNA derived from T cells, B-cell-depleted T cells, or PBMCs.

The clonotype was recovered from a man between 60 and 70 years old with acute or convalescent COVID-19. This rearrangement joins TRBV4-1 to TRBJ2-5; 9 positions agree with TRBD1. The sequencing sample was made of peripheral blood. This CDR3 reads CASSLRDRGMTETQYF. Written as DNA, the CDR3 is TGCGCCAGCAGCCTTCGCGACAGGGGGATGACGGAGACCCAGTACTTC.